The 3 T cell receptor beta chains below come from one sample, sequenced in a study of vaccination and CD4 T cells after COVID-19. Treatment described: roughly 11-day PBMC culture with coronavirus spike peptide pools or control peptides (ViraFEST assay). These TCRs are of unknown antigen specificity. Cultured CD4+ T-cell DNA underwent Oncomine TCR Beta short-read sequencing. TCRdb analysed the PCR reads with MiXCR anew, one entry per CDR3 protein. The sample comprises around 19,000 distinct CDR3 sequences, around 45% of which are singletons, and 9.5% to 15% rests with the top ten. Sequencing was done on a sample of CD4+ T cells from blood, cultured in vitro. These receptors were collected from a human donor who had recovered from COVID-19.

V gene TRBV24-1 combines with J gene TRBJ1-1; 8 nucleotides match TRBD1. The CDR3 loop spans 17 amino acids. CDR1 is KGHDR, CDR2 SFDVKD, per germline. The CDR3: CADFPDRAYMVDTEAFF. CDR3 nucleotides: TGTGCGGATTTCCCGGACAGGGCTTACATGGTGGACACTGAAGCTTTCTTT.

The chain combines TRBV27 with TRBJ1-5, with TRBD1 matching 7 bases. The CDR3 spans 16 residues. V dropped 11 bases and J dropped 2; count of bases not matched to a gene: 15. The V gene's germline CDR1 is MNHEY and CDR2 SMNVEV (reference sequence). In DNA, the CDR3 is TGTGCCTGCGACAGGGTATGCCCTATTGGCAATCAGCCCCAGCATTTT. It is translated as CACDRVCPIGNQPQHF.

This clonotype has more than one count but fewer than ten. The gene calls are TRBV7-2 and TRBJ2-3; 8 positions agree with TRBD2. With V trimmed by 0 bases and J by 6 bases, 11 bases remained unmatched. CDR3 length equals 17 residues. The germline CDR1 and CDR2 sequences are SGHTA and FQGNSA. CDR3 bases: TGTGCCAGCAGCTTAGCGACAGGACTAGCTTTGTCGGATACGCAGTATTTT. As protein: CASSLATGLALSDTQYF.